Given below is one T cell receptor (beta chain) in context. These data originate in a study of high-grade serous ovarian cancer treatment subgroups. Tumor samples were taken before definitive surgery or chemotherapy. CDR3 length equals 13 residues. The repertoire was sequenced with immunoSEQ multiplex PCR; TCRdb's copy has only in-frame clones and lacks some. The sample yields some 7,000 clones, 70% to 85% seen once. The sequencing input was tumor tissue. The V call is TRBV21-1, the J call TRBJ2-3; the table's TRBD2 call for D was not verified on the DNA. TRBV21-1 is labeled a pseudogene. This receptor was obtained from a human donor with high-grade serous ovarian cancer. The CDR3: CASTRGGGDTQYF. As DNA, the CDR3 is TGTGCCAGCACCCGGGGGGGAGGAGATACGCAGTATTTT.